The 19 T cell receptor beta chains below all came from one sample that was sequenced in a study of technical replicates of blood from several donors. The assay was immunoSEQ multiplex PCR, and TCRdb's table has in-frame clones only and misses some. In the table there are some 57,000 clones, around 92% of which are singletons. Sequencing was done on a sample of PBMCs. All receptors derive from a human donor in good health. Some clones in this sample may be carry-over from other donors' samples.

CDR3 residues: CASSQGASGDEETQYF. In nucleotides, the CDR3 is TGTGCCAGCAGCCAAGGTGCTAGCGGGGACGAGGAGACCCAGTACTTC. The V and J genes are TRBV4-2 and TRBJ2-5, with TRBD2 identical over 9 bases. This CDR3 is built from 16 residues. The V segment lost 1 base and the J segment 5 bases; nucleotides outside the gene matches: 8. Germline assignment: CDR1 LGHNA and CDR2 YNFKEQ.

J is TRBJ1-1 and V is TRBV29-1; D perhaps matches TRBD1 (5 bases). Trimming shortened V by 4 bases and J by 2 bases, and 14 bases separated the two germline ends. CDR3 length: 14 amino acids. The V gene's germline CDR1 is SQVTM and CDR2 ANQGSEA. CDR3 residues: CSVALRQYNTEAFF. The CDR3 DNA reads as TGCAGCGTTGCCCTAAGACAGTACAACACTGAAGCTTTCTTT.

The chain links TRBV7-8 to TRBJ2-7; 7 bases are shared with TRBD2. Trimming cost V 4 bases and J 4 bases; bases outside gene matches: 7. Germline CDR1 and CDR2: SGHVS and FQNEAQ. CDR3 length: 14 residues. The CDR3 nucleotides read TGTGCCAGCAGCTACACCGGGACTACTTACGAGCAGTACTTC. This sequence encodes CASSYTGTTYEQYF.

The chain uses TRBV6-1 and TRBJ1-4; 8 bases fit TRBD1. With V trimmed by 4 bases and J by 6 bases, 10 bases remained unmatched. The CDR3 spans 16 residues. CDR1 MNHNS and CDR2 SASEGT come from the germline V gene. Here the CDR3 DNA reads TGTGCCAGCAGTGGGGATAAACAGGGGGGGGATGAAAAACTGTTTTTT. Translation gives CASSGDKQGGDEKLFF.

This chain connects TRBV25-1 to TRBJ2-2; a weak D match, TRBD1 (6 bases). From germline, CDR1 is MGHDK and CDR2 SYGVNS. The length of the CDR3 is 15 residues. Trimming took 6 bases from V and 6 from J, leaving 17 bases between them. CDR3 nucleotides: TGTGCCAGCAGCCCAGGGGATGTTGGTTCCGGGGAGCTGTTTTTT. Translation: CASSPGDVGSGELFF.

The rearrangement joins TRBV7-9 to TRBJ1-5; 10 bases match TRBD1. V lost 5 bases, J lost 6 bases, and 1 base stayed unmatched. This CDR3 region has 13 residues. Germline V gene sequence: CDR1 SEHNR, CDR2 FQNEAQ (reference sequence). The CDR3 region is CASSGTGVQPQHF. The CDR3 DNA follows: TGTGCCAGCAGCGGGACAGGGGTTCAGCCCCAGCATTTT.

The chain recombines TRBV19 with TRBJ2-3, with 9 positions matching TRBD2. Germline CDR1 LNHDA, CDR2 SQIVND (reference sequence). The CDR3 contains 16 residues. J lost 6 bases, V lost 3 bases, and 10 bases had no gene match. CDR3 sequence: CASSIVAGGPSDTQYF. CDR3 nucleotide sequence: TGTGCCAGTAGTATTGTCGCGGGGGGGCCTTCGGATACGCAGTATTTT.

This chain connects TRBV15 to TRBJ2-2, with TRBD2 matching over 7 bases. Germline trimming cut 1 base from V and 5 bases from J; bases unmatched to any gene: 4. The CDR3 extends over 15 amino acids. CDR1 and CDR2 (germline): LNHNV, YYDKDF (reference sequence). As DNA, the CDR3 is TGTGCCACCAGCAGAGCCATGGGAGGGACCGGGGAGCTGTTTTTT. Its translation is CATSRAMGGTGELFF. Based on the CDR3 plus reference TRBV15 and TRBJ2-2, the full variable domain is DAMVIQNPRYQVTQFGKPVTLSCSQTLNHNVMYWYQQKSSQAPKLLFHYYDKDFNNEADTPDNFQSRRPNTSFCFLDIRSPGLGDTAMYLCATSRAMGGTGELFFGEGSRLTVL.

V and J are TRBV6-1 and TRBJ1-6; 10 positions agree with TRBD1. Unmatched junction bases numbered 1, after V lost 8 bases and J lost 3 bases. Germline lookup yields CDR1 MNHNS and CDR2 SASEGT. The CDR3 is 14 residues long. CDR3 loop: CASRDRGYNSPLHF. The CDR3, as DNA: TGTGCCAGCCGGGACAGGGGCTATAATTCACCCCTCCACTTT.

V usage is TRBV18 and J usage is TRBJ2-5, with D possibly TRBD2 on 5 matching bases. The CDR3 is 16 amino acids. Germline CDR1 is KGHSH and CDR2 is LQKENI. The germline V and J ends were trimmed by 2 bases and 4 bases, with 17 bases remaining between them. CDR3 region: CASSPNSYGVPETQYF. Written as DNA, the CDR3 is TGTGCCAGCTCACCAAACTCCTACGGGGTACCAGAGACCCAGTACTTC. Full variable domain (rest looked up from reference TRBV18 and TRBJ2-5): NAGVMQNPRHLVRRRGQEARLRCSPMKGHSHVYWYRQLPEEGLKFMVYLQKENIIDESGMPKERFSAEFPKEGPSILRIQQVVRGDSAAYFCASSPNSYGVPETQYFGPGTRLLVL.

The gene calls are TRBV5-1 and TRBJ1-3, with unresolved D. V was cut by 5 bases and J by 0 bases, with 6 bases left in between. Germline CDR1 SGHRS, CDR2 YFSETQ. The CDR3 consists of 13 residues. CDR3: CASRELSGNTIYF. In nucleotides, the CDR3 is TGCGCCAGCAGGGAGCTCTCTGGAAACACCATATATTTT.

This clone appeared once. V is TRBV2 and J is TRBJ2-5; no reliable D call. V dropped 6 bases and J dropped 5 bases, with 7 bases sitting between them. Germline V gives CDR1 SNHLY, CDR2 FYNNEI. The CDR3 covers 11 residues. The CDR3 nucleotides read TGTGCCAGCAGCGGGTCGGAGACCCAGTACTTC. Translated: CASSGSETQYF.

The chain couples TRBV6-5 to TRBJ2-7, with 8 nucleotides matching TRBD1. The length of the CDR3 is 15 residues. Germline assignment: CDR1 MNHEY and CDR2 SVGAGI. V shed 5 bases and J 6 bases; nucleotides not matched to a gene: 12. The CDR3 reads CASSLGTGNWIEQYF. Here the CDR3 DNA reads TGTGCCAGCAGTCTGGGGACAGGAAACTGGATCGAGCAGTACTTC.

The rearrangement links TRBV25-1 to TRBJ2-1; TRBD1 aligns across 9 bases. CDR3 length: 15 amino acids. Germline CDR1 reads MGHDK; CDR2 reads SYGVNS. The V segment lost 3 bases and the J segment 7 bases; nucleotides outside the gene matches: 7. The CDR3 spells CASSEPGQGRNEQFF. CDR3 bases: TGTGCCAGCAGTGAGCCGGGACAGGGTCGGAATGAGCAGTTCTTC.

The CDR3 loop reads CASWGGTRGTDTQYF. For the CDR3, the DNA is TGTGCCAGCTGGGGAGGGACTAGGGGCACAGATACGCAGTATTTT. The chain joins TRBV13 to TRBJ2-3; 8 bases agree with TRBD2. Germline V gene sequence: CDR1 PRHDT, CDR2 FYEKMQ (reference sequence). The CDR3 totals 15 residues. Unmatched junction bases numbered 8, after V lost 8 bases and J lost 1 base.

This clone appeared a single time. The chain has TRBV10-3 and TRBJ2-7, with TRBD2 matching 8 bases. Germline V CDR1 and CDR2: ENHRY, SYGVKD. After removal of 6 bases from V and 3 bases from J, the junction contained 4 bases not matched to a gene. The CDR3 extends over 13 amino acids. CDR3 amino acids: CAIRNSGIYEQYF. The DNA of the CDR3 is TGTGCCATCAGAAATAGCGGGATCTACGAGCAGTACTTC.

This chain connects TRBV4-2 to TRBJ2-3; D might be TRBD2 (6 bases). V was clipped by 3 bases and J by 6 bases, with 16 bases between them. CDR1 LGHNA and CDR2 YNFKEQ come from the germline V gene. The length of the CDR3 is 15 residues. The CDR3 protein is CASSHGLLTLDTQYF. DNA of the CDR3: TGTGCCAGCAGCCACGGACTACTAACACTTGATACGCAGTATTTT.

The chain combines TRBV12-5 with TRBJ2-5; TRBD1 is a possible D gene (5 bases). This CDR3 comprises 14 residues. Germline values: CDR1 LGHNT, CDR2 FRNRAP. V was trimmed by 4 bases and J by 2 bases, leaving 11 bases between them. In DNA form, the CDR3 reads TGTGCTAGTGGTTCAATGACAGAACAAGAGACCCAGTACTTC. Protein: CASGSMTEQETQYF.

Comments on this clone: The CDR3 end shows no conserved phenylalanine or tryptophan, and so a read error is likely. It is unclear where the CDR3 begins or ends on the DNA, so no DNA is shown, and the CDR3 is as TCRdb lists it. The chain carries TRBV7-4 and TRBJ1-1; the D call in the table, TRBD1, was not verified against the DNA. The CDR3 is 11 residues long, ends included. Germline loops: CDR1 SGHVT, CDR2 SQSDAQ. The CDR3 sequence is CASSPYSRDRI.